These T cell receptor beta chains were read from a single sample in a study of T cells after yellow fever vaccination. Each CDR3 protein is one row after TCRdb ran MiXCR on the 5' RACE reads. The repertoire holds a few hundred thousand distinct CDR3 sequences, with around 16% as singletons. The material was PBMCs, obtained about 5 days after the first yellow fever vaccination. The receptor source for this set is a man between 18 and 29 years old who received the YFV17D yellow fever vaccine. Both conserved end residues are part of each CDR3. A D gene is named only where the DNA matches it firmly. Size values are once, few and many counts, or a class for expanded clones, and some rows have none.

>-|once|TRBV6-2/TRBV6-3|18|TRBJ2-1
CASSPLPGRGKFTNEQFF
TGTGCCAGCAGTCCCCTTCCGGGCAGGGGTAAATTTACAAATGAGCAGTTCTTC
>-|few|TRBV27|16|TRBJ2-3
CASATPPGPKGDTQYF
TGTGCCAGCGCCACCCCCCCGGGCCCAAAGGGAGATACGCAGTATTTT
>TRBD2|-|TRBV9|16|TRBJ2-1
CASSPDVLAGDNEQFF
TGTGCCAGCAGCCCAGACGTACTAGCGGGGGACAATGAGCAGTTCTTC
>TRBD2|many|TRBV7-9|16|TRBJ2-3
CASSPGTSGVTDTQYF
TGTGCCAGCAGCCCGGGGACTAGCGGAGTCACAGATACGCAGTATTTT
>-|few|TRBV4-2|15|TRBJ2-7
CASSPEDGGPYEQYF
TGTGCCAGCAGCCCCGAGGACGGGGGGCCCTACGAGCAGTACTTC
>TRBD1|-|TRBV7-2|14|TRBJ2-7
CASCRDRGAYEQYF
TGTGCCAGCTGCCGGGACAGGGGGGCCTACGAGCAGTACTTC
>-|-|TRBV4-1|16|TRBJ2-5
CASSPGAIGSGGTQYF
TGCGCCAGCAGCCCAGGGGCTATCGGGTCTGGTGGGACCCAGTACTTC
>TRBD1|-|TRBV29-1|13|TRBJ2-3
CSVDRTGTDTQYF
TGCAGCGTTGATAGGACAGGGACAGATACGCAGTATTTT
>-|-|TRBV4-1|12|TRBJ2-2
CASSQGDLVLSF
TGCGCCAGCAGCCAAGGAGACCTTGTGCTAAGTTTT
>-|few|TRBV7-8|15|TRBJ2-5
CASSLHGAVQETQYF
TGTGCCAGCAGCTTACACGGGGCGGTACAAGAGACCCAGTACTTC
>-|-|TRBV4-3|13|TRBJ2-1
CASSQVGDSEQFF
TGCGCCAGCAGCCAAGTGGGCGACTCGGAGCAGTTCTTC
>-|few|TRBV7-9|15|TRBJ1-1
CASSLAGARGTEAFF
TGTGCCAGCAGCTTAGCGGGGGCGCGGGGCACTGAAGCTTTCTTT
>TRBD2|few|TRBV13|17|TRBJ2-7
CASSLAGGGYFSYEQYF
TGTGCCAGCAGCTTAGCTGGCGGGGGTTATTTCTCCTACGAGCAGTACTTC
>-|-|TRBV11-1|18|TRBJ2-5
CASSWGSIGQSTWETQYF
TGTGCCAGCAGCTGGGGGTCTATCGGGCAGAGCACATGGGAGACCCAGTACTTC
>TRBD2|few|TRBV29-1|13|TRBJ2-1
CSVGSGVLDEQFF
TGCAGCGTGGGTAGCGGGGTTCTCGATGAGCAGTTCTTC